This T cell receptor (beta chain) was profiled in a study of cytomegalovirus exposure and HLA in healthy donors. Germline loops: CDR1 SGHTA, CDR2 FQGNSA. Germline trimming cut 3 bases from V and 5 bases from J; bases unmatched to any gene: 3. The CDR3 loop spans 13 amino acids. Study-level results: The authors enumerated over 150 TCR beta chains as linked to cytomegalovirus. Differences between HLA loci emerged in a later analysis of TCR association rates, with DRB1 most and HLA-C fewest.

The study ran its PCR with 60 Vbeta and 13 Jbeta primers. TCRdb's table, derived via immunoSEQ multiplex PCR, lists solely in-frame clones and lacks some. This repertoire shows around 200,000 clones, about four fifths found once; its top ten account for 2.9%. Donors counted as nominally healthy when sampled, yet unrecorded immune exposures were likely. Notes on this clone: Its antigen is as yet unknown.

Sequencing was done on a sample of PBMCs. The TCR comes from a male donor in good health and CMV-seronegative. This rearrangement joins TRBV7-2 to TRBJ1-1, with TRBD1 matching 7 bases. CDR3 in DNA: TGTGCCAGCAGCTTGTACAGGGGTACTGAAGCTTTCTTT. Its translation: CASSLYRGTEAFF. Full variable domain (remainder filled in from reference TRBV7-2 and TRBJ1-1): GAGVSQSPSNKVTEKGKDVELRCDPISGHTALYWYRQSLGQGLEFLIYFQGNSAPDKSGLPSDRFSAERTGGSVSTLTIQRTQQEDSAVYLCASSLYRGTEAFFGQGTRLTVV.